This entry features one T cell receptor (beta chain) sequence. Its antigen remains unknown. These data are taken from a study of T cell responses to AZD1222 COVID-19 vaccine. Study-wide results and caveats: Among spike-specific TCRs, nearly half reportedly target unmutated variant regions. Dominant CD4 TCR responses targeted spike regions 160-218 and 743-854. Seropositive at baseline were only 5 to 7 AZD1222 recipients.

TCRdb keeps only in-frame clones here, not all; method: immunoSEQ multiplex PCR. Of 95,000 to 100,000 clones listed, around 87% are singletons. The CDR3 runs to 14 residues. Germline-derived CDR1 and CDR2 are MDHEN and SYDVKM. The V and J ends lost 5 bases and 7 bases respectively, with 17 bases between them. The sequences come from peripheral blood, collected 28 days after the second AZD1222 dose. The sequence came from an adult who received the AZD1222 COVID-19 vaccine. The gene calls are TRBV28 and TRBJ2-5, with D perhaps TRBD1 (5 bases). The CDR3 nucleotides read TGTGCCAGCAGTGCCTCAGGGCTCATAGGGACCCAGTACTTC. Protein sequence: CASSASGLIGTQYF.